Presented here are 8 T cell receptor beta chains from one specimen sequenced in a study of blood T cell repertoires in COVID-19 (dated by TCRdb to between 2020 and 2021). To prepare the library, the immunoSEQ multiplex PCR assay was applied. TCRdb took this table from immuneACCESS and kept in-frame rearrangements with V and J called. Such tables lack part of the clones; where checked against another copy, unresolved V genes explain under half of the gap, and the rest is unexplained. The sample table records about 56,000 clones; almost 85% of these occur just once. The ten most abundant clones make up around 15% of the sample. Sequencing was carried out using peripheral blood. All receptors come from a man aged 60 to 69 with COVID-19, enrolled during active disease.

As DNA, the CDR3 is TGTGCCAGCAGCTCGACATCGACAGGGAATAATTCACCCCTCCACTTT. Protein sequence: CASSSTSTGNNSPLHF. V and J are TRBV7-9 and TRBJ1-6; 7 bases line up with TRBD1. V lost 4 bases and J lost 5; bases outside the gene matches: 8. From germline, CDR1 is SEHNR and CDR2 FQNEAQ (reference sequence). The CDR3 sequence is 16 residues long.

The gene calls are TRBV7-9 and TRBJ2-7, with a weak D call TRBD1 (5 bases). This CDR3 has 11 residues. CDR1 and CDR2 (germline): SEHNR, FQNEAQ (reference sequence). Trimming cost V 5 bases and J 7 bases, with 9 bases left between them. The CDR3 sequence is CASSEDSEQYF. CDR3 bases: TGTGCCAGCAGCGAAGACAGTGAGCAGTACTTC.

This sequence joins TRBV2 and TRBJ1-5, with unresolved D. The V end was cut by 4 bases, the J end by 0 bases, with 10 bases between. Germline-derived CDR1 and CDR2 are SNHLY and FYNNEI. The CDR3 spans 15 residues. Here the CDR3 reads CASSGERISNQPQHF. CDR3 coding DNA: TGTGCCAGCAGTGGCGAGCGGATTAGCAATCAGCCCCAGCATTTT.

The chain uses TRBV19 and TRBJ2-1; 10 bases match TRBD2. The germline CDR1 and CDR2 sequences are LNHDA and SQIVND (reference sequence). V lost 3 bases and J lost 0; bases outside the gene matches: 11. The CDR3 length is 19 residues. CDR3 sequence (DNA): TGTGCCAGTAGTATTACAGCGGGAGGGTCCCTGGGCTCCTACAATGAGCAGTTCTTC. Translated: CASSITAGGSLGSYNEQFF.

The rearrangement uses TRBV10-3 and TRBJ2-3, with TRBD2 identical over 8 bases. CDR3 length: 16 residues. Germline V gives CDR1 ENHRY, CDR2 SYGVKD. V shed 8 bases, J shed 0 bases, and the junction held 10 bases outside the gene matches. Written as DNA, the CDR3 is TGTGCCATCTCCCCACAGACTAGCGCTAGCACAGATACGCAGTATTTT. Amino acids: CAISPQTSASTDTQYF.

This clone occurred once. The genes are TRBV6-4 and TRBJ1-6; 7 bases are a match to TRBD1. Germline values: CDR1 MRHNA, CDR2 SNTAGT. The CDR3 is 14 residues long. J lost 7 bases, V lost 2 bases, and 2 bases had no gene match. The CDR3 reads CASSDDRENSPLHF. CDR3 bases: TGTGCCAGCAGTGACGACAGGGAGAATTCACCCCTCCACTTT.

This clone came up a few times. CDR3 protein: CASVRESTDTQYF. CDR3 bases: TGCGCCAGCGTTCGAGAAAGCACAGATACGCAGTATTTT. The chain carries TRBV5-1 and TRBJ2-3, with D hard to call. The CDR3 runs 13 residues. V lost 7 bases, J lost 0 bases, and 9 bases lay in between. Germline-derived CDR1 and CDR2 are SGHRS and YFSETQ.

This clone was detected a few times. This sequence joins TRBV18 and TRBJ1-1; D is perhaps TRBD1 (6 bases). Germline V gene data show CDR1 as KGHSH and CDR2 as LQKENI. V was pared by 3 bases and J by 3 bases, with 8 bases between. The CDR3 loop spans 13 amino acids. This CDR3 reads CASSPTGYTEAFF. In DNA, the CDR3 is TGTGCCAGCTCACCTACAGGGTACACTGAAGCTTTCTTT. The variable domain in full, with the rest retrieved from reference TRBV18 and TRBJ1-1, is NAGVMQNPRHLVRRRGQEARLRCSPMKGHSHVYWYRQLPEEGLKFMVYLQKENIIDESGMPKERFSAEFPKEGPSILRIQQVVRGDSAAYFCASSPTGYTEAFFGQGTRLTVV.